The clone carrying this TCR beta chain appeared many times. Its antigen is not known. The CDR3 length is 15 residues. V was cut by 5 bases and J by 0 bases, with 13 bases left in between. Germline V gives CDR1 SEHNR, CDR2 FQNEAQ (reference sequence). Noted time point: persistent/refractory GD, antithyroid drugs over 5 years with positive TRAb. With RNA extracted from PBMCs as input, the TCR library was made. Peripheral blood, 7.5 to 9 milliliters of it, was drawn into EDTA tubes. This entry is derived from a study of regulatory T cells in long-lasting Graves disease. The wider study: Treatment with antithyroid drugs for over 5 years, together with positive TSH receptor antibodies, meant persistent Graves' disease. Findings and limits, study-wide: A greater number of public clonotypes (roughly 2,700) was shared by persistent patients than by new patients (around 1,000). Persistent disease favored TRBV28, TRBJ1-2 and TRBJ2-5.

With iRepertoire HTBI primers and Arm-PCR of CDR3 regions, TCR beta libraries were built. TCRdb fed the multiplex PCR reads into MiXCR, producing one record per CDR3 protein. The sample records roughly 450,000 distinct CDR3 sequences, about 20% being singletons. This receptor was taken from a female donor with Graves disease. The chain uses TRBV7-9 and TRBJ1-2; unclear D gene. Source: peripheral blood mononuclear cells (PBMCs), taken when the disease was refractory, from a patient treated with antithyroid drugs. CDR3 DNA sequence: TGTGCCAGCAGCCCCTCCTTGACTACTAACTATGGCTACACCTTC. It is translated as CASSPSLTTNYGYTF.